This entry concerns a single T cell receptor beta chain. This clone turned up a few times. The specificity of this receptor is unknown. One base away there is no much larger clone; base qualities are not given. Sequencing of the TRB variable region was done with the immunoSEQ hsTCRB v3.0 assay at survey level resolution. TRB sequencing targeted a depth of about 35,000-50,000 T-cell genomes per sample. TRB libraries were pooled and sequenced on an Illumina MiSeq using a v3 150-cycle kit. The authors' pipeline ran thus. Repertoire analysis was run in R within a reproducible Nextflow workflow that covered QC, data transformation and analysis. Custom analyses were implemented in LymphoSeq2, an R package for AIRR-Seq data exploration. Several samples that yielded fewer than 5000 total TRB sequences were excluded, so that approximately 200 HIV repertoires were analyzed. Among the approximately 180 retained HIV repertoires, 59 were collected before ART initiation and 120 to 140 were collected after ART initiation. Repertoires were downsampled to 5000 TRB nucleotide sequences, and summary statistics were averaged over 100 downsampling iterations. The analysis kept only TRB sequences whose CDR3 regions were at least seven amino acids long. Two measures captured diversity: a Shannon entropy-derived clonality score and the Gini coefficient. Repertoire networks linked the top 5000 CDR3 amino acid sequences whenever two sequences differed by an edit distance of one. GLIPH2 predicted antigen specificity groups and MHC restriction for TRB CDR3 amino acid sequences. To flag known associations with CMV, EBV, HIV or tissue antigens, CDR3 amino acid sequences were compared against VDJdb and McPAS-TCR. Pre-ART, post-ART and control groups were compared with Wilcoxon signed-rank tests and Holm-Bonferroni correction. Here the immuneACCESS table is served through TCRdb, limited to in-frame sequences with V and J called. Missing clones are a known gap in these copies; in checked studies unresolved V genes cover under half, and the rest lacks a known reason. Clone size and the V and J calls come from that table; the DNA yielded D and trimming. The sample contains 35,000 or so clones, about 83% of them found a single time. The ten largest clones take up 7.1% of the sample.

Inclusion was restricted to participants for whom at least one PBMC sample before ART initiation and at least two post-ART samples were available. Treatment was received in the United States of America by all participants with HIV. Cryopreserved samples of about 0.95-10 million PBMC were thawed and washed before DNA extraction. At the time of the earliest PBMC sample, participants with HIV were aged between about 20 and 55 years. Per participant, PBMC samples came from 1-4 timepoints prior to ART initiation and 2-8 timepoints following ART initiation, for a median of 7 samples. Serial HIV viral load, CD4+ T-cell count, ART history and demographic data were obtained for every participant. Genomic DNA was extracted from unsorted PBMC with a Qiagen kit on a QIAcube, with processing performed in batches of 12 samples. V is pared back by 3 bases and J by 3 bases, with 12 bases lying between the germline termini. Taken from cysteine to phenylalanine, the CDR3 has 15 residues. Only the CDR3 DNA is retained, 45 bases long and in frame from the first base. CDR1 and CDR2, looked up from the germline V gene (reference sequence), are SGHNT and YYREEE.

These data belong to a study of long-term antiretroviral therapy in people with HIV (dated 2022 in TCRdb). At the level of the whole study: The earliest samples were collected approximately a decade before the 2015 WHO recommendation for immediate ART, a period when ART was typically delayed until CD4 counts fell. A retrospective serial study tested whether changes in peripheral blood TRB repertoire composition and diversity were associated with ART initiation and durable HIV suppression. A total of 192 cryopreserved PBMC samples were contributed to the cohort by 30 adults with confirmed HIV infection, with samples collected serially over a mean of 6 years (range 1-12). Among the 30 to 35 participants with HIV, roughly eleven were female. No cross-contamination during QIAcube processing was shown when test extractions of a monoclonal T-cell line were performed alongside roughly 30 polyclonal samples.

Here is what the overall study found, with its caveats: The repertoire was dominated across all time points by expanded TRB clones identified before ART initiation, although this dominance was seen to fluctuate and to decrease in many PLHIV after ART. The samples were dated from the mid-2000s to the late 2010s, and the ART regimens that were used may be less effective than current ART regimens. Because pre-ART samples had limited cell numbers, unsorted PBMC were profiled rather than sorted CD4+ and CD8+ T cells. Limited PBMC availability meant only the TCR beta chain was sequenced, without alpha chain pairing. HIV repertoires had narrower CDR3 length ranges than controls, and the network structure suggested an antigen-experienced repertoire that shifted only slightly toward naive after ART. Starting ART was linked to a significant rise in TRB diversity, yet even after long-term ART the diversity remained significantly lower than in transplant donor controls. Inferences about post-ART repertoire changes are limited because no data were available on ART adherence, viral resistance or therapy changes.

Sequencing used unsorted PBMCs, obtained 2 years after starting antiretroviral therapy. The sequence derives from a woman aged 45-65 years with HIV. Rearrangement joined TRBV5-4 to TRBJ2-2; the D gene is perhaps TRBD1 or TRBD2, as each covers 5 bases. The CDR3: CASSSRRGDTGELFF. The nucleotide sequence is TGTGCCAGCAGCTCCCGTCGGGGCGACACCGGGGAGCTGTTTTTT.